This T cell receptor beta chain comes out of a study of T cell responses to AZD1222 COVID-19 vaccine. The V end was cut by 0 bases, the J end by 0 bases, with 6 bases between. The CDR3 spans 15 residues. Germline lookup yields CDR1 SGHVS and CDR2 FNYEAQ. Study-level findings and limits: Variant regions that are unmutated are reportedly the target of nearly half of spike-specific TCRs. Females outnumbered males among donors, who were mostly white British; clonal diversity was possibly underestimated. Spike-specific TCR breadth and depth rose after two AZD1222 doses.

Assay: immunoSEQ multiplex PCR; the TCRdb copy retains only in-frame clones and omits some. The sample includes 30,000 to 35,000 clones, over 75% seen only once; the top ten take about 10%. Worth noting for this clone: As yet, its antigen is unknown.

This chain joins TRBV7-6 and TRBJ1-3; no clear D gene. The material was peripheral blood, obtained 28 days after the second AZD1222 dose. The origin of this receptor is an adult who received the AZD1222 COVID-19 vaccine. The CDR3 is CASSLAPTSGNTIYF. The CDR3 nucleotides are TGTGCCAGCAGCTTAGCTCCTACCTCTGGAAACACCATATATTTT.